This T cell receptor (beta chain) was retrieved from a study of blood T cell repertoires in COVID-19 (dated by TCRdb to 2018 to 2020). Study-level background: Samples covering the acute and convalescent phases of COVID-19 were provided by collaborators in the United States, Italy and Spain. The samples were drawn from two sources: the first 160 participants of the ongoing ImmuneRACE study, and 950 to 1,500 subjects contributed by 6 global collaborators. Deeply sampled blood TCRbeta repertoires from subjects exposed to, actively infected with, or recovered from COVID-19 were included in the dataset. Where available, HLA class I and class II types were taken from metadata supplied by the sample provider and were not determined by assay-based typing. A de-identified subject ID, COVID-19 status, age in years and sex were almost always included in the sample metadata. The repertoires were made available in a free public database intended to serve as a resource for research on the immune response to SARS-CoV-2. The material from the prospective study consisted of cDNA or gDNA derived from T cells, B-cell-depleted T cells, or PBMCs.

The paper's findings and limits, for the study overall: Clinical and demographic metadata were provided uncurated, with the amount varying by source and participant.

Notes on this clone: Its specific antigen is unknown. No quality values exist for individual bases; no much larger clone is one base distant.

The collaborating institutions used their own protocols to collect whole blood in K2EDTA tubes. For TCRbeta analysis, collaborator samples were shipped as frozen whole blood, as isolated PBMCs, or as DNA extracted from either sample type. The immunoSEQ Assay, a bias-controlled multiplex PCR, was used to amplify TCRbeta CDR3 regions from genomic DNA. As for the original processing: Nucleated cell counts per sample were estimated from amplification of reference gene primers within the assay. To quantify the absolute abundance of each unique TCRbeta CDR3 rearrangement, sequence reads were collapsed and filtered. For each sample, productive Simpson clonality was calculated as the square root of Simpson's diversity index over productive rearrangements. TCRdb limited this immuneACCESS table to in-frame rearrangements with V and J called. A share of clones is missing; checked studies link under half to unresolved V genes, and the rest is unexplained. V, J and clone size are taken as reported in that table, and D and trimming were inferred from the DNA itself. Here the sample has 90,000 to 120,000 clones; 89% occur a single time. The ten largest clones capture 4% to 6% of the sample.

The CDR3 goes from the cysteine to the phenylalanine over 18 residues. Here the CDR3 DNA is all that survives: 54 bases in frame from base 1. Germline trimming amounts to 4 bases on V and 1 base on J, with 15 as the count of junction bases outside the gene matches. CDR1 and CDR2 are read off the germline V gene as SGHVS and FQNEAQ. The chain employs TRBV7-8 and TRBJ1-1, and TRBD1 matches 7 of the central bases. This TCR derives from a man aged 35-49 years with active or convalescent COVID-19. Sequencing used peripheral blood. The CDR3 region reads CASSSSLGLQGRNTEAFF. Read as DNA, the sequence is TGTGCCAGCAGCTCTTCTTTGGGATTACAGGGGAGGAACACTGAAGCTTTCTTT.